The 22 T cell receptor beta chains listed next were all sequenced from one sample in a study of T cell changes during pregnancy in multiple sclerosis (dated by TCRdb to about 2019). Library generation was performed with the immunoSEQ multiplex PCR assay. TCRdb took this table from immuneACCESS and kept in-frame rearrangements with V and J called. Such tables lack part of the clones; where checked against another copy, unresolved V genes explain under half of the gap, and the rest is unexplained. This sample lists more than 45,000 clones; 94% were detected once. Of the sample, 0.4% to 0.6% is held by the ten largest clones. Material: CD4+ T cells from peripheral blood mononuclear cells, obtained in the first trimester of pregnancy. Receptors were obtained from a female donor with multiple sclerosis, enrolled in a pregnancy study.

The rearrangement links TRBV5-1 to TRBJ2-3; 9 bases match TRBD1. J was trimmed by 1 base and V by 5 bases; bases with no gene match: 5. Germline V gives CDR1 SGHRS, CDR2 YFSETQ. The CDR3 contains 15 residues. The CDR3 DNA sequence: TGCGCCAGCAGTCAGGGACAGGGCCGCACAGATACGCAGTATTTT. Translation gives CASSQGQGRTDTQYF.

This rearrangement joins TRBV7-3 to TRBJ2-5, with a possible D match to TRBD2 (6 bases). Per the germline V gene, CDR1 is SGHTA and CDR2 is FQGTGA. The CDR3 totals 16 residues. V was clipped by 2 bases and J by 4 bases, with 17 bases between them. The CDR3 sequence is CASSLGSLTGGETQYF. The DNA for the CDR3 is TGTGCCAGCAGCTTAGGGAGCTTGACCGGGGGAGAGACCCAGTACTTC.

The genes are TRBV2 and TRBJ1-2, with D uncertain. Germline CDR1 SNHLY, CDR2 FYNNEI. This CDR3 has 15 residues. V was pared by 5 bases and J by 1 base, with 14 bases between. CDR3 residues: CASSSAPHNNYGYTF. CDR3 in DNA: TGTGCCAGCAGTAGCGCCCCCCACAATAACTATGGCTACACCTTC.

This chain links TRBV5-4 with TRBJ2-4; 9 positions match TRBD1. From germline, CDR1 is SGHNT and CDR2 YYREEE (reference sequence). There are 15 residues in the CDR3. The V gene end was trimmed by 1 base and the J gene end by 6 bases; junction bases not matched to a gene: 5. CDR3 sequence (DNA): TGTGCCAGCAGCTTGTCTGGGACAGGGACAAACATTCAGTACTTC. Translation gives CASSLSGTGTNIQYF.

The V call is TRBV6-1, the J call TRBJ2-7, with D perhaps TRBD1 (5 bases). The CDR3 has 13 amino acids. Germline-derived CDR1 and CDR2 are MNHNS and SASEGT. The V end was cut by 4 bases, the J end by 3 bases, with 10 bases between. In DNA form, the CDR3 reads TGTGCCAGCAGTGCGGAGCAGGGCTACGAGCAGTACTTC. Amino acids: CASSAEQGYEQYF.

The chain couples TRBV15 to TRBJ1-6; D may be TRBD1 (5 bases). The V end lost 0 bases, the J end lost 6 bases, and 9 bases lay between the germline ends. The CDR3 contains 15 residues. Germline CDR1 reads LNHNV; CDR2 reads YYDKDF (reference sequence). This CDR3 reads CATSRDKGINSPLHF. CDR3 in DNA: TGTGCCACCAGCAGAGATAAGGGGATTAATTCACCCCTCCACTTT.

V is TRBV5-1 and J is TRBJ2-3; TRBD2 matches at 12 bases. CDR3 length: 16 residues. Trimming took 3 bases from V and 4 from J; bases not matched to a gene: 6. Germline V gene lookup returns CDR1 SGHRS and CDR2 YFSETQ. The CDR3 DNA reads TGCGCCAGCAGCTGGCGACTAGCGGGGGAGTCAGATACGCAGTATTTT. Translation gives CASSWRLAGESDTQYF.

V gene TRBV4-1 combines with J gene TRBJ2-3; the match to TRBD2 covers 11 bases. This CDR3 region has 15 residues. The germline V gene encodes CDR1 MGHRA and CDR2 YSYEKL. V lost 6 bases to trimming and J lost 1 base; unmatched junction nucleotides: 3. The CDR3 protein is CASSLAGGRTDTQYF. For the CDR3, the DNA is TGCGCCAGCAGTCTAGCGGGGGGACGCACAGATACGCAGTATTTT.

This clone has a single count. The chain couples TRBV7-9 to TRBJ2-7; TRBD1 matches at 8 bases. The CDR3 contains 15 residues. V lost 5 bases and J lost 4; bases outside the gene matches: 10. In germline, CDR1 is SEHNR, CDR2 FQNEAQ (reference sequence). The DNA of the CDR3 is TGTGCCAGCAGCCAACTTCCGGGACAGGAGTACGAGCAGTACTTC. This codes for CASSQLPGQEYEQYF.

The V and J genes are TRBV1 and TRBJ1-2; the D call in the table, TRBD1, was not verified against the DNA. TRBV1 is termed a pseudogene. The CDR3 extends over 14 amino acids. The CDR3 sequence: CTSTEDRVNYGYTF. In nucleotides, the CDR3 is TGCACCAGCACCGAGGACAGGGTGAACTATGGCTACACCTTC.

The chain employs TRBV19 and TRBJ1-5; 10 nucleotides agree with TRBD1. J lost 4 bases, V lost 6 bases, and 12 bases had no gene match. The length of the CDR3 is 17 residues. Germline assignment: CDR1 LNHDA and CDR2 SQIVND (reference sequence). The CDR3 reads CASRPQGQGSRNQPQHF. The CDR3 DNA is TGTGCCAGTAGGCCCCAGGGACAGGGGTCCCGAAATCAGCCCCAGCATTTT. Using reference TRBV19 and TRBJ1-5 for the parts outside the CDR3, the full variable domain is DGGITQSPKYLFRKEGQNVTLSCEQNLNHDAMYWYRQDPGQGLRLIYYSQIVNDFQKGDIAEGYSVSREKKESFPLTVTSAQKNPTAFYLCASRPQGQGSRNQPQHFGDGTRLSIL.

The chain links TRBV10-2 to TRBJ2-2; D possibly corresponds to TRBD1 (5 bases). Germline CDR1 WSHSY, CDR2 SAAADI. Between the trimmed V and J ends, which lost 3 bases and 5 bases, there was a span of 10 bases. The CDR3 spans 14 residues. The CDR3 region is CASSDQGTTGELFF. DNA of the CDR3: TGCGCCAGCAGTGATCAGGGAACGACCGGGGAGCTGTTTTTT.

The genes are TRBV27 and TRBJ1-5, with D possibly TRBD1 on 5 matching bases. With 4 bases removed from V and 5 bases from J, the gap between germline ends came to 12 bases. The CDR3 length is 14 residues. CDR1 and CDR2 (germline): MNHEY, SMNVEV (reference sequence). For the CDR3, the DNA is TGTGCCAGCAGTTCCCAGGGCTCAGATCAGCCCCAGCATTTT. Translated: CASSSQGSDQPQHF.

The chain carries TRBV5-6 and TRBJ2-7; 7 bases match TRBD1. The V and J ends lost 3 bases and 2 bases, in that order; junction bases with no gene match: 8. CDR3 length equals 15 residues. Per the germline V gene, CDR1 is SGHDT and CDR2 is YYEEEE. Written as DNA, the CDR3 is TGTGCCAGCAGCTGGGCACAGGGGATACCCTACGAGCAGTACTTC. Amino acid sequence: CASSWAQGIPYEQYF.

The gene calls are TRBV5-4 and TRBJ1-5, with TRBD1 matching 8 bases. Germline assignment: CDR1 SGHNT and CDR2 YYREEE (reference sequence). This CDR3 region has 14 residues. The J segment lost 4 bases and the V segment lost 4 bases, leaving 4 bases of the junction unmatched. The CDR3 DNA is TGTGCCAGCAGCCTACAGGGGGGGAATCAGCCCCAGCATTTT. This sequence encodes CASSLQGGNQPQHF.

The rearrangement uses TRBV7-6 and TRBJ2-7; a possible D gene is TRBD1 (5 bases). The CDR3 spans 17 residues. In germline, CDR1 is SGHVS, CDR2 FNYEAQ. Trimming left V 1 base short and J 4 bases short, with 20 bases between. CDR3 protein: CASSLVNVGRVGYEQYF. The CDR3 DNA reads as TGTGCCAGCAGCTTAGTAAATGTCGGCAGGGTAGGTTACGAGCAGTACTTC.

The rearrangement links TRBV5-4 to TRBJ1-5; TRBD1 matches at 7 bases. This CDR3 contains 15 residues. Germline CDR1 reads SGHNT; CDR2 reads YYREEE (reference sequence). J was trimmed by 5 bases and V by 3 bases; bases with no gene match: 8. The CDR3 nucleotides read TGTGCCAGCAGCTCGGGGGGGGACAGAGATCAGCCCCAGCATTTT. Translating it yields CASSSGGDRDQPQHF.

The chain couples TRBV9 to TRBJ2-5; D might be TRBD2 (6 bases). CDR1 and CDR2 from the germline V gene are SGDLS and YYNGEE. The CDR3 length is 16 residues. The V gene lost 4 bases and the J gene lost 5 bases, with 21 bases spanning the gap. Written as DNA, the CDR3 is TGTGCCAGCAGCCCCGCGGGAAACTATCCGGGGGAGACCCAGTACTTC. Amino acids: CASSPAGNYPGETQYF.

This clone was observed a single time. The chain carries TRBV19 and TRBJ2-7, with 12 positions matching TRBD2. Germline CDR1 LNHDA, CDR2 SQIVND (reference sequence). The CDR3 runs to 14 residues. Losses at the gene ends were 4 bases for V and 4 bases for J; bases not matched to a gene: 2. The CDR3 region is CASSRTSGVYEQYF. The CDR3 bases are TGTGCCAGTAGTAGGACTAGCGGGGTGTACGAGCAGTACTTC.

The chain combines TRBV5-1 with TRBJ2-2, with D maybe TRBD2 (6 bases). With 4 bases removed from V and 5 bases from J, the gap between germline ends came to 15 bases. Germline V gene data show CDR1 as SGHRS and CDR2 as YFSETQ. The CDR3 runs to 15 residues. This CDR3 reads CASSVDLGGTGELFF. CDR3 sequence (DNA): TGCGCCAGCAGCGTGGACCTGGGAGGTACCGGGGAGCTGTTTTTT.

This chain uses TRBV9 with TRBJ2-3; 13 bases are a match to TRBD2. Unmatched junction bases numbered 5, after V lost 4 bases and J lost 3 bases. The V gene's germline CDR1 is SGDLS and CDR2 YYNGEE. This CDR3 comprises 16 residues. The chain's CDR3 is CASSTGTSGTTDTQYF. In DNA form, the CDR3 reads TGTGCCAGCAGCACGGGGACTAGCGGGACGACAGATACGCAGTATTTT. Together with reference TRBV9 and TRBJ2-3, the CDR3 gives the full variable domain: DSGVTQTPKHLITATGQRVTLRCSPRSGDLSVYWYQQSLDQGLQFLIQYYNGEERAKGNILERFSAQQFPDLHSELNLSSLELGDSALYFCASSTGTSGTTDTQYFGPGTRLTVL.

In its sample, this clone was seen a few times. CDR3 coding DNA: TGTGCCAGCAGCCTCCCAGGGGGCAATTCACCCCTCCACTTT. It translates to CASSLPGGNSPLHF. The chain recombines TRBV7-8 with TRBJ1-6, with TRBD1 matching 8 bases. This CDR3 is built from 14 residues. Germline assignment: CDR1 SGHVS and CDR2 FQNEAQ. After removal of 5 bases from V and 7 bases from J, the junction contained 4 bases not matched to a gene. Full variable domain (missing parts from reference TRBV7-8 and TRBJ1-6): GAGVSQSPRYKVAKRGQDVALRCDPISGHVSLFWYQQALGQGPEFLTYFQNEAQLDKSGLPSDRFFAERPEGSVSTLKIQRTQQEDSAVYLCASSLPGGNSPLHFGNGTRLTVT.